Listed below are T cell receptor beta chains from one sample, sequenced in a study of blood T cell repertoires in COVID-19. TCRdb's table, derived via immunoSEQ multiplex PCR, lists solely in-frame clones and lacks some. This table has under 85,000 clones, approximately 83% appearing once. The sequenced sample consisted of peripheral blood. Every receptor here comes from a man aged 30 to 39 with COVID-19, enrolled during active disease. CDR3s include the opening cysteine and the closing phenylalanine or tryptophan. Fields, in order: CDR3 DNA, CDR3 protein, J gene, V gene, clone size, D gene. A D gene is named only where the DNA matches it firmly. A row's size may be missing; if present it is once, few, many or a size class.

CDR3nt: TGTGCCAGCAGCCAAGATGGACAGGGGAATCAGCCCCAGCATTTT
CDR3aa: CASSQDGQGNQPQHF
j_gene: TRBJ1-5
v_gene: TRBV14
abundance: medium-sized
d_gene: TRBD1

CDR3nt: TGCAGCGTTTTCGGGACAGGAGCTTATGGCTACACCTTC
CDR3aa: CSVFGTGAYGYTF
j_gene: TRBJ1-2
v_gene: TRBV29-1
abundance: -
d_gene: TRBD1

CDR3nt: TGTGCCAGCAGTTTATTTGGGACAGAGTTTAATTCACCCCTCCACTTT
CDR3aa: CASSLFGTEFNSPLHF
j_gene: TRBJ1-6
v_gene: TRBV27
abundance: once
d_gene: TRBD1

CDR3nt: TGTGCCAGCAGCTTAGCGGGGAGTCCCGGGGAGCTGTTTTTT
CDR3aa: CASSLAGSPGELFF
j_gene: TRBJ2-2
v_gene: TRBV7-9
abundance: -
d_gene: -

CDR3nt: TGTGCCAGCAGCCTCATAGCGGGAGGGAATGAGCAGTTCTTC
CDR3aa: CASSLIAGGNEQFF
j_gene: TRBJ2-1
v_gene: TRBV6-2/TRBV6-3
abundance: -
d_gene: TRBD2

CDR3nt: TGTGCCAGCAGCCTTATGGGGACTAGCGGACAAGAGACCCAGTACTTC
CDR3aa: CASSLMGTSGQETQYF
j_gene: TRBJ2-5
v_gene: TRBV11-2
abundance: -
d_gene: TRBD2

CDR3nt: TGCGCCAGCAGCGGTGGGACAGCAAACACTGAAGCTTTCTTT
CDR3aa: CASSGGTANTEAFF
j_gene: TRBJ1-1
v_gene: TRBV5-1
abundance: -
d_gene: TRBD1

CDR3nt: TGTGCCAGCTCACCACGGCGAGTAGCGGGGAGCTCCTACAATGAGCAGTTCTTC
CDR3aa: CASSPRRVAGSSYNEQFF
j_gene: TRBJ2-1
v_gene: TRBV18
abundance: -
d_gene: TRBD2

CDR3nt: TGTGCCAGCAGTGAAGCGCTTGGGCGGGGCTCCCAAGAGACCCAGTACTTC
CDR3aa: CASSEALGRGSQETQYF
j_gene: TRBJ2-5
v_gene: TRBV2
abundance: -
d_gene: -

CDR3nt: TGTGCCAGCAGCCAGGGGGGCAGGACCTACAATGAGCAGTTCTTC
CDR3aa: CASSQGGRTYNEQFF
j_gene: TRBJ2-1
v_gene: TRBV28
abundance: once
d_gene: -

CDR3nt: TGTGCCAGCAGTTGGGGGGTCTCCTACGAGCAGTACTTC
CDR3aa: CASSWGVSYEQYF
j_gene: TRBJ2-7
v_gene: TRBV7-9
abundance: few
d_gene: -

CDR3nt: TGTGCCAGCAGTGGACGGGGGACAGGGCCCGGTAACCCCTATAATTCACCCCTCCACTTT
CDR3aa: CASSGRGTGPGNPYNSPLHF
j_gene: TRBJ1-6
v_gene: TRBV2
abundance: -
d_gene: TRBD1

CDR3nt: TGTGCCAGCAAGTCCTTCGGGGGCACTGAAGCTTTCTTT
CDR3aa: CASKSFGGTEAFF
j_gene: TRBJ1-1
v_gene: TRBV27
abundance: -
d_gene: -

CDR3nt: TGTGCCAGCAGGAGGGAAGCCCTCGAGCAGTACTTC
CDR3aa: CASRREALEQYF
j_gene: TRBJ2-7
v_gene: TRBV28
abundance: -
d_gene: -

CDR3nt: TGTGCCAGCAGCTTTTCGGGACAGGGGGACCGGCCCCAGCATTTT
CDR3aa: CASSFSGQGDRPQHF
j_gene: TRBJ1-5
v_gene: TRBV7-9
abundance: -
d_gene: TRBD1

CDR3nt: TGTGCTAGTGGTTTGTCCGGACAGCAGAATGGCTACACCTTC
CDR3aa: CASGLSGQQNGYTF
j_gene: TRBJ1-2
v_gene: TRBV12-5
abundance: -
d_gene: -

CDR3nt: TGTGCCAGCAGTCTGGGCGGACTAGCGGGACGCGAGCAGTACTTC
CDR3aa: CASSLGGLAGREQYF
j_gene: TRBJ2-7
v_gene: TRBV28
abundance: -
d_gene: TRBD2

CDR3nt: TGTGCCAGCAGAGCCGGGGAGCTCTACGAGCAGTACTTC
CDR3aa: CASRAGELYEQYF
j_gene: TRBJ2-7
v_gene: TRBV28
abundance: few
d_gene: -

CDR3nt: TGCGCCAGCGAGATGGGACAGATGAACACTGAAGCTTTCTTT
CDR3aa: CASEMGQMNTEAFF
j_gene: TRBJ1-1
v_gene: TRBV5-1
abundance: -
d_gene: TRBD1

CDR3nt: TGTGCCAGCAGCGTAGGCCTAGCGGGAAGGGGTTCCTACGAGCAGTACTTC
CDR3aa: CASSVGLAGRGSYEQYF
j_gene: TRBJ2-7
v_gene: TRBV9
abundance: few
d_gene: TRBD2

CDR3nt: TGTGCCACCCTTGGTAGCGCTTACACCGGGGAGCTGTTTTTT
CDR3aa: CATLGSAYTGELFF
j_gene: TRBJ2-2
v_gene: TRBV10-3
abundance: few
d_gene: -

CDR3nt: TGTGCCAGCAGCTCGGACAGGGCCTATCAGCCCCAGCATTTT
CDR3aa: CASSSDRAYQPQHF
j_gene: TRBJ1-5
v_gene: TRBV6-5
abundance: -
d_gene: TRBD1

CDR3nt: TGTGCCAGCAGTCCCACCGGGACAGGGACCTCGGGCACTGAAGCTTTCTTT
CDR3aa: CASSPTGTGTSGTEAFF
j_gene: TRBJ1-1
v_gene: TRBV6-6
abundance: -
d_gene: TRBD1

CDR3nt: TGTGCCAGCAGCCGGGGACAGGGGGAGGGTCAGCCCCAGCATTTT
CDR3aa: CASSRGQGEGQPQHF
j_gene: TRBJ1-5
v_gene: TRBV5-5
abundance: -
d_gene: TRBD1

CDR3nt: TGTGCCTGGAGTGTACGAGGGACAGGGTACTACGAGCAGTACTTC
CDR3aa: CAWSVRGTGYYEQYF
j_gene: TRBJ2-7
v_gene: TRBV30
abundance: -
d_gene: TRBD1

CDR3nt: TGTGCCAGCAGCCCTCTCCCCGGGACAGGGGAGCTGTTTTTT
CDR3aa: CASSPLPGTGELFF
j_gene: TRBJ2-2
v_gene: TRBV9
abundance: -
d_gene: -

CDR3nt: TGTGCCAGCAGGACCCCAGGGGGCATAACTGAAGCTTTCTTT
CDR3aa: CASRTPGGITEAFF
j_gene: TRBJ1-1
v_gene: TRBV28
abundance: -
d_gene: TRBD1

CDR3nt: TGTGCCAGCAGTTACTCGCGGGGGGGAAGCAATCAGCCCCAGCATTTT
CDR3aa: CASSYSRGGSNQPQHF
j_gene: TRBJ1-5
v_gene: TRBV6-5
abundance: -
d_gene: -

CDR3nt: TGTGCCAGCAGCTTAACCCGTGGCCTTGGAGAGACCCAGTACTTC
CDR3aa: CASSLTRGLGETQYF
j_gene: TRBJ2-5
v_gene: TRBV11-2
abundance: -
d_gene: -

CDR3nt: TGTGCCACCAGTGATTCGGCCCGGACCGGGACCCAGCATTTT
CDR3aa: CATSDSARTGTQHF
j_gene: TRBJ1-5
v_gene: TRBV24-1
abundance: -
d_gene: -

CDR3nt: TGTGCCAGCTCACAGGGTCCCGGGGGGAATCAGCCCCAGCATTTT
CDR3aa: CASSQGPGGNQPQHF
j_gene: TRBJ1-5
v_gene: TRBV18
abundance: -
d_gene: -

CDR3nt: TGTGCCAGCAGCGCCTTCCAGGGGGACCAGCCCCAGCATTTT
CDR3aa: CASSAFQGDQPQHF
j_gene: TRBJ1-5
v_gene: TRBV9
abundance: -
d_gene: TRBD1

CDR3nt: TGTGCCAGCAGCTTAAGTAGTGCGAACACCGGGGAGCTGTTTTTT
CDR3aa: CASSLSSANTGELFF
j_gene: TRBJ2-2
v_gene: TRBV7-9
abundance: -
d_gene: -

CDR3nt: TGCGCCAGCAGCCAAGAGGGAGCAGGGGCCTATGGCTACACCTTC
CDR3aa: CASSQEGAGAYGYTF
j_gene: TRBJ1-2
v_gene: TRBV4-3
abundance: -
d_gene: -

CDR3nt: TGTGCCAGCAGCTTAGGAGGCGGGAGGACCGGGGAGCTGTTTTTT
CDR3aa: CASSLGGGRTGELFF
j_gene: TRBJ2-2
v_gene: TRBV7-2
abundance: -
d_gene: TRBD2

CDR3nt: TGTGCCAGCAGTCCGTGGACAGGTGAAAAACTGTTTTTT
CDR3aa: CASSPWTGEKLFF
j_gene: TRBJ1-4
v_gene: TRBV6-5
abundance: once
d_gene: TRBD1

CDR3nt: TGCAGTGCCGAGGGGGACCCTGAAGCTTTCTTT
CDR3aa: CSAEGDPEAFF
j_gene: TRBJ1-1
v_gene: TRBV20-1
abundance: -
d_gene: -

CDR3nt: TGTGCCAGCAGCGTAGGGACAGCCTACGAGCAGTACTTC
CDR3aa: CASSVGTAYEQYF
j_gene: TRBJ2-7
v_gene: TRBV9
abundance: -
d_gene: -

CDR3nt: TGTGCCACCAGTGATTTCAACGGGGGCTACACCTTC
CDR3aa: CATSDFNGGYTF
j_gene: TRBJ1-2
v_gene: TRBV24-1
abundance: -
d_gene: -

CDR3nt: TGTGCCACCTCTCAGGGGATCAATCAGCCCCAGCATTTT
CDR3aa: CATSQGINQPQHF
j_gene: TRBJ1-5
v_gene: TRBV6-4
abundance: -
d_gene: -

CDR3nt: TGTGCCAGCAGTTACGCTATCCGTAGCACAGATACGCAGTATTTT
CDR3aa: CASSYAIRSTDTQYF
j_gene: TRBJ2-3
v_gene: TRBV6-5
abundance: -
d_gene: -

CDR3nt: TGTGCCAGCAGTTTATTGAGGAATGAGCAGTTCTTC
CDR3aa: CASSLLRNEQFF
j_gene: TRBJ2-1
v_gene: TRBV28
abundance: -
d_gene: -

CDR3nt: TGTGCCAGCAGGGCTAGGGTTGAGCGGGTTGGCGAGCAGTTCTTC
CDR3aa: CASRARVERVGEQFF
j_gene: TRBJ2-1
v_gene: TRBV28
abundance: -
d_gene: -

CDR3nt: TGTGCCAGCAGGGGCAGGGGGAACTATGGCTACACCTTC
CDR3aa: CASRGRGNYGYTF
j_gene: TRBJ1-2
v_gene: TRBV6-5
abundance: -
d_gene: TRBD1

CDR3nt: TGTGCCAGCAGCTTAAGAGGGAACACTGAAGCTTTCTTT
CDR3aa: CASSLRGNTEAFF
j_gene: TRBJ1-1
v_gene: TRBV7-3
abundance: once
d_gene: -